This entry lists 18 T cell receptor beta chains sequenced from one sample in a study of T cell responses to AZD1222 COVID-19 vaccine. Sequencing was performed with immunoSEQ multiplex PCR; in TCRdb, only in-frame clones are kept and a portion is missing. Counted here are about 190,000 clones, 90% to 95% occurring once; the ten biggest clones make up about 9.2%. The source material was peripheral blood, sampled on day 0 of AZD1222 vaccination. Source of these receptors: an adult in good health.

The chain has TRBV27 and TRBJ2-2, with a weak D call TRBD1 (5 bases). This CDR3 region has 13 residues. Germline V gene sequence: CDR1 MNHEY, CDR2 SMNVEV (reference sequence). V was shortened by 6 bases and J by 3 bases, with 8 bases between the two germline ends. The CDR3 nucleotides are TGTGCCAGCAGCTCACAGGACACCGGGGAGCTGTTTTTT. This codes for CASSSQDTGELFF.

This chain connects TRBV12-3 or TRBV12-4 to TRBJ1-3; weak D call: TRBD1 (6 bases). V gave up 6 bases and J gave up 3 bases, with 9 bases separating them. The CDR3 totals 13 residues. The CDR3 loop is CASSSTGGNTIYF. The CDR3 DNA sequence: TGTGCCAGCAGCTCGACAGGTGGAAACACCATATATTTT.

The rearrangement links TRBV2 to TRBJ2-7, with 9 bases lining up with TRBD2. The CDR3 consists of 16 residues. V was pared by 5 bases and J by 0 bases, with 8 bases of the junction left unmatched. The germline CDR1 and CDR2 sequences are SNHLY and FYNNEI. CDR3 coding DNA: TGTGCCAGCAGTAAAAGACTAGCGGACACCTCCTACGAGCAGTACTTC. Translation: CASSKRLADTSYEQYF.

The chain joins TRBV19 to TRBJ2-1, with D tentatively TRBD2 (6 bases). The CDR3 runs 12 residues. Germline V CDR1 and CDR2: LNHDA, SQIVND (reference sequence). The V end was cut by 4 bases, the J end by 11 bases, with 12 bases between. The chain's CDR3 is CASSKVAGQQFF. As DNA, the CDR3 is TGTGCCAGTAGTAAGGTGGCGGGGCAGCAGTTCTTC.

The chain recombines TRBV2 with TRBJ2-7; TRBD2 might be the D (5 bases). Deletions cut 2 bases from V and 7 bases from J, with 12 bases between. Germline V gives CDR1 SNHLY, CDR2 FYNNEI. This CDR3 has 13 residues. CDR3 amino acids: CASSEWRGWEQYF. DNA of the CDR3: TGTGCCAGCAGTGAATGGCGCGGGTGGGAGCAGTACTTC.

The chain recombines TRBV18 with TRBJ2-1, with 11 bases aligning to TRBD2. Trimming removed 3 bases from V and 3 bases from J; junction bases left unmatched: 4. Per the germline V gene, CDR1 is KGHSH and CDR2 is LQKENI. The CDR3 is 16 residues long. For the CDR3, the DNA is TGTGCCAGCTCACCTCTAGCGGGAGGAGACTACAATGAGCAGTTCTTC. It yields the protein CASSPLAGGDYNEQFF.

The chain uses TRBV28 and TRBJ2-7; 7 bases are a match to TRBD1. The V segment lost 8 bases and the J segment 3 bases; nucleotides outside the gene matches: 1. CDR3 length: 11 amino acids. The V gene's germline CDR1 is MDHEN and CDR2 SYDVKM. In nucleotides, the CDR3 is TGTGCCAGCCAGGGGGTCTACGAGCAGTACTTC. This encodes CASQGVYEQYF.

The J gene is TRBJ2-5, the V gene TRBV25-1; 9 nucleotides align to TRBD2. Losses at the gene ends were 3 bases for V and 5 bases for J; bases not matched to a gene: 10. Germline CDR1 MGHDK, CDR2 SYGVNS. The CDR3 length is 16 residues. The CDR3 here is CASSDPGLAPGETQYF. For the CDR3, the DNA is TGTGCCAGCAGTGATCCGGGACTAGCACCGGGGGAGACCCAGTACTTC.

This clone occurred once. This chain uses TRBV27 with TRBJ2-7; D gene ambiguous. The V gene lost 6 bases and the J gene lost 5 bases, with 11 bases spanning the gap. Germline-derived CDR1 and CDR2 are MNHEY and SMNVEV (reference sequence). The CDR3 has 12 amino acids. CDR3 in amino acids: CASSGLTNEQYF. The CDR3 DNA is TGTGCCAGCAGCGGTTTAACCAACGAGCAGTACTTC.

This chain links TRBV2 with TRBJ2-2; D call uncertain. CDR1 is SNHLY, CDR2 FYNNEI, per germline. CDR3 length: 13 residues. The V end was cut by 6 bases, the J end by 11 bases, with 16 bases between. The CDR3 DNA sequence: TGTGCCAGCAGACAGTTCCCCCAGTTAGAGCTGTTTTTT. It is translated as CASRQFPQLELFF.

V gene TRBV13 combines with J gene TRBJ1-2; D remains unclear. Trimming left V 0 bases short and J 8 bases short, with 16 bases between. CDR1 is PRHDT and CDR2 is FYEKMQ in the germline V gene (reference sequence). This CDR3 comprises 15 residues. The CDR3 protein is CASSLGLSEVGGYTF. CDR3 coding DNA: TGTGCCAGCAGCTTAGGCCTAAGCGAGGTCGGCGGCTACACCTTC. The full variable domain, its missing parts supplied by reference TRBV13 and TRBJ1-2, is AAGVIQSPRHLIKEKRETATLKCYPIPRHDTVYWYQQGPGQDPQFLISFYEKMQSDKGSIPDRFSAQQFSDYHSELNMSSLELGDSALYFCASSLGLSEVGGYTFGSGTRLTVV.

The V and J genes are TRBV5-1 and TRBJ2-7; no clear D gene. Germline V gene sequence: CDR1 SGHRS, CDR2 YFSETQ. The CDR3 has 11 amino acids. With 2 bases removed from V and 4 bases from J, the gap between germline ends came to 4 bases. CDR3 amino acids: CASSFSYEQYF. CDR3 coding DNA: TGCGCCAGCAGCTTTTCTTACGAGCAGTACTTC.

The CDR3 nucleotides are TGCGCCAGCAGCCAAGGGACGGGGGTGTACGAGCAGTACTTC. It yields the protein CASSQGTGVYEQYF. This chain connects TRBV4-1 to TRBJ2-7; possible D gene TRBD2, 6 bases. The V and J ends lost 1 base and 4 bases respectively, with 11 bases between them. The CDR3 has 14 residues. Looked up from germline, CDR1 is MGHRA and CDR2 is YSYEKL.

The rearrangement uses TRBV24-1 and TRBJ1-1; 8 bases align to TRBD1. With 3 bases clipped from V and 10 bases from J, the junction kept 9 bases outside the gene matches. The CDR3 runs to 14 residues. CDR1 is KGHDR, CDR2 SFDVKD, per germline. The CDR3 bases are TGTGCCACCAGTGATGTTGGACAGGGAAGAGGAGCTTTCTTT. Translation gives CATSDVGQGRGAFF.

This clone is a singleton in its sample. This chain connects TRBV10-2 to TRBJ2-5; 7 bases fit TRBD1. From germline, CDR1 is WSHSY and CDR2 SAAADI. This CDR3 contains 14 residues. V was pared by 7 bases and J by 5 bases, with 10 bases of the junction left unmatched. CDR3 DNA: TGCGCCAGCACCCTGACAGGGTCAAGCGAGACCCAGTACTTC. Amino acid sequence: CASTLTGSSETQYF.

The chain links TRBV24-1 to TRBJ1-1; 9 positions match TRBD1. The V and J ends lost 4 bases and 10 bases, in that order; junction bases with no gene match: 9. There are 14 residues in the CDR3. Germline V gives CDR1 KGHDR, CDR2 SFDVKD. CDR3 in amino acids: CATSDTPADRGAFF. CDR3 DNA sequence: TGTGCCACCAGTGACACCCCGGCGGACAGGGGAGCTTTCTTT.

In the case of this clone: Other DNA sequences in the sample encode the same CDR3. This rearrangement joins TRBV11-2 to TRBJ1-1; D gene uncertain. Germline V gives CDR1 SGHAT, CDR2 FQNNGV. This CDR3 is 14 amino acids long. Trimming pared 3 bases from V and 1 base from J, leaving 9 bases between. DNA for the CDR3: TGTGCCAGCAGCTTGGTGGTGGGGAACACTGAAGCTTTCTTT. This sequence encodes CASSLVVGNTEAFF.

The V gene is TRBV24-1, the J gene TRBJ2-3, with 8 bases identical to TRBD2. CDR1 is KGHDR, CDR2 SFDVKD, per germline. CDR3 length equals 15 residues. With V trimmed by 8 bases and J by 8 bases, 14 bases remained unmatched. The CDR3: CATKGTSGSTGTQYF. CDR3 coding DNA: TGTGCCACCAAGGGTACTAGCGGTTCGACGGGTACGCAGTATTTT.